The 12 T cell receptor beta chains given below trace back to one sample, sequenced in a study of Graves' ophthalmopathy and Graves' hyperthyroidism. Researchers took RNA transcripts and amplified TCR beta CDR3 regions from them. First-round RT-PCR used HTBI primers; second-round multiplex PCR followed. Each CDR3 protein is one row after TCRdb ran MiXCR on the multiplex PCR reads. The sample includes 650,000 to 900,000 distinct CDR3 sequences, roughly 40% of them seen just once. Sequencing used peripheral blood. Source of these receptors: an adult man with Graves' ophthalmopathy.

This clonotype was counted at least ten times. This chain uses TRBV10-3 with TRBJ1-1; D is possibly TRBD1 (6 bases). Trimming stripped 0 bases from V and 4 bases from J, with 12 bases between. Germline V lookup: CDR1 ENHRY, CDR2 SYGVKD. The CDR3 sequence is 15 residues long. The CDR3 DNA follows: TGTGCCATCAGTGAGTCGTCGCAGGGGTTCACTGAAGCTTTCTTT. Its protein is CAISESSQGFTEAFF.

This clonotype has just a few counts. This chain connects TRBV11-2 to TRBJ2-7; D remains unclear. Germline loops: CDR1 SGHAT, CDR2 FQNNGV. V lost 5 bases and J 4 bases, leaving 9 bases between the germline ends. The length of the CDR3 is 12 residues. The CDR3 nucleotides are TGTGCCAGCAGCCTAAACCGATACGAGCAGTACTTC. Translating gives CASSLNRYEQYF.

This clonotype appeared many times. The chain joins TRBV10-3 to TRBJ2-7; possible D gene TRBD2, 6 bases. CDR1 and CDR2 (germline): ENHRY, SYGVKD. V was cut by 6 bases and J by 4 bases, with 16 bases left in between. The CDR3 consists of 14 residues. The CDR3 nucleotides are TGTGCCATCAGACGTCCGGGGGTTAAGTACGAGCAGTACTTC. Translation gives CAIRRPGVKYEQYF.

Details on this clonotype: A much larger clonotype is one base distant, so this may be a read error. The chain has TRBV7-2 and TRBJ1-2; D gene unclear. Trimming took off 0 bases at V and 7 bases at J, with 9 bases between the two ends. CDR1 is SGHTA and CDR2 is FQGNSA in the germline V gene. The CDR3 length is 13 residues. The CDR3 DNA follows: TGTGCCAGCAGCTTAGCAGAAGTTGGTGGCTACACCTTC. The encoded protein is CASSLAEVGGYTF.

The chain joins TRBV10-2 to TRBJ1-4; perhaps TRBD1 as D (5 bases). The CDR3 consists of 15 residues. In germline, CDR1 is WSHSY, CDR2 SAAADI. Trimming cost V 3 bases and J 6 bases, with 14 bases left between them. The CDR3 DNA sequence: TGCGCCAGCAGTGACGTCGGAGGGACGTATGAAAAACTGTTTTTT. Protein product: CASSDVGGTYEKLFF.

The chain uses TRBV20-1 and TRBJ2-7; D ambiguous. Trimming took off 6 bases at V and 2 bases at J, with 11 bases between the two ends. The CDR3 runs to 12 residues. From germline, CDR1 is DFQATT and CDR2 SNEGSKA (reference sequence). This CDR3 reads CSADGPAYEQYF. The CDR3 DNA sequence: TGCAGTGCCGACGGGCCCGCCTACGAGCAGTACTTC.

V usage is TRBV7-9 and J usage is TRBJ2-3; 10 bases fit TRBD2. Germline values: CDR1 SEHNR, CDR2 FQNEAQ (reference sequence). This CDR3 is built from 19 residues. V trimming: 0 bases; J trimming: 6 bases; junction bases outside the gene matches: 15. The CDR3 DNA follows: TGTGCCAGCAGCTTAGCGCCTCTCCTAGCGGGGGCTATACAGGATACGCAGTATTTT. Translating it yields CASSLAPLLAGAIQDTQYF.

The chain recombines TRBV5-6 with TRBJ1-4, with 7 bases matching TRBD1. Germline trimming cut 1 base from V and 7 bases from J; bases unmatched to any gene: 22. Germline CDR1 is SGHDT and CDR2 is YYEEEE. This CDR3 is 20 amino acids long. DNA of the CDR3: TGTGCCAGCAGCTTGAGGTCCGCGACAGGGTGGAAGGTATTAGGTGAAAAACTGTTTTTT. Its translation: CASSLRSATGWKVLGEKLFF.

This clonotype was picked up a small number of times. The chain links TRBV20-1 to TRBJ2-7; D call uncertain. Trimming pared 7 bases from V and 0 bases from J, leaving 16 bases between. Germline CDR1 is DFQATT and CDR2 is SNEGSKA (reference sequence). The CDR3 consists of 14 residues. CDR3 sequence (DNA): TGCAGTGGCGACGCGTCAGGAAACTCCTACGAGCAGTACTTC. Protein sequence: CSGDASGNSYEQYF.

Ten or more counts support this clonotype. The chain has TRBV10-3 and TRBJ1-1; D remains unclear. This CDR3 region has 13 residues. CDR1 and CDR2 (germline): ENHRY, SYGVKD. V lost 7 bases, J lost 1 base, and 10 bases lay in between. The DNA for the CDR3 is TGTGCCATCACATTTGCCCAGAACACTGAAGCTTTCTTT. The encoded protein is CAITFAQNTEAFF.

This clonotype was detected only a few times. Sequence at one end of the junction differs from germline and may be a read error. V usage is TRBV7-2 and J usage is TRBJ2-2; TRBD1 is a possible D gene (6 bases). The germline V gene encodes CDR1 SGHTA and CDR2 FQGNSA. This CDR3 is built from 15 residues. The CDR3 DNA sequence: TGCGCCAGCAGCCAAGCAGGGGTAGTGGCCGGGGAGCTGTTTTTT. It encodes CASSQAGVVAGELFF.

In regard to this clonotype: Being one base from a much bigger clone, this may be a read error. The gene calls are TRBV10-2 and TRBJ1-1; D uncertain. Germline lookup yields CDR1 WSHSY and CDR2 SAAADI. The V end lost 1 base, the J end lost 4 bases, and 10 bases lay between the germline ends. The CDR3 consists of 14 residues. The CDR3 DNA sequence: TGCGCCAGCAGTGAGTGGACGGGGAGCACTGAAGCTTTCTTT. Amino acid sequence: CASSEWTGSTEAFF.